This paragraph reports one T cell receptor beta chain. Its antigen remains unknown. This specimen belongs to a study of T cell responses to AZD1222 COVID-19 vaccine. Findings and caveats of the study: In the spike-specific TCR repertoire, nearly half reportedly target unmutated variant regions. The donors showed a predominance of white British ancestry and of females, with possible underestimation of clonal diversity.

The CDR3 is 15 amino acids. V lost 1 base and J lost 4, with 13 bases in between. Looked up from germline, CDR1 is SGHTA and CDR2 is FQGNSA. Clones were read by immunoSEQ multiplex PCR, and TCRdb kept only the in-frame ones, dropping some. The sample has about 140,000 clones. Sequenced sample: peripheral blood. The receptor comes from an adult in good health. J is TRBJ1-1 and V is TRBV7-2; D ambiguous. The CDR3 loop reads CASSLGFMVSTEAFF. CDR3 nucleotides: TGTGCCAGCAGCTTAGGATTTATGGTGAGCACTGAAGCTTTCTTT.